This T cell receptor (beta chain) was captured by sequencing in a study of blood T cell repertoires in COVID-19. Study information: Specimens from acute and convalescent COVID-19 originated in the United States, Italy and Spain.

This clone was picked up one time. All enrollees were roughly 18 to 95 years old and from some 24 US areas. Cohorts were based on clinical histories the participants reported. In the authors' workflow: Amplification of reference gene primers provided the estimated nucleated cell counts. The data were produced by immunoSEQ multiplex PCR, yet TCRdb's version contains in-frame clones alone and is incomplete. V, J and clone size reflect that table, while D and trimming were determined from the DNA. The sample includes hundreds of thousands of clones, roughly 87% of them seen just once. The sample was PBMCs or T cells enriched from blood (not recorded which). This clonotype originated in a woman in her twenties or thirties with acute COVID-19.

CDR3 nucleotides: TGTGCCAGCAGTGTGCTAGCGGGGGGGCGCGAGCAGTACTTC. This sequence encodes CASSVLAGGREQYF. The chain is built from TRBV2 and TRBJ2-7, with 12 bases matching TRBD2. Germline-derived CDR1 and CDR2 are SNHLY and FYNNEI. The CDR3 length is 14 residues. The junction had 4 bases not matched to a gene; V was cut back by 4 bases and J by 6 bases. The entire variable domain, with the rest obtained from reference TRBV2 and TRBJ2-7, is as follows: EPEVTQTPSHQVTQMGQEVILRCVPISNHLYFYWYRQILGQKVEFLVSFYNNEISEKSEIFDDQFSVERPDGSNFTLKIRSTKLEDSAMYFCASSVLAGGREQYFGPGTRLTVT.